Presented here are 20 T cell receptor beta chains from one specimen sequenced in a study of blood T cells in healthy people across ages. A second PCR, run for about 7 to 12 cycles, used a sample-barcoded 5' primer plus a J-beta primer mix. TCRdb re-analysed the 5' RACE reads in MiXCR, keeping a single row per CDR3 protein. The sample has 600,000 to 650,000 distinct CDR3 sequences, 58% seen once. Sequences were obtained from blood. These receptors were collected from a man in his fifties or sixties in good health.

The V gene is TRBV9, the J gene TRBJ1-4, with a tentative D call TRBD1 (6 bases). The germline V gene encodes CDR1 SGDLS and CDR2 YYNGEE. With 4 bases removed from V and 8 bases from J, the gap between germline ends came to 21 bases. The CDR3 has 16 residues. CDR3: CASSPVRGAVGEKLFF. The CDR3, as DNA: TGTGCCAGCAGCCCCGTTCGGGGGGCCGTGGGGGAAAAACTGTTTTTT.

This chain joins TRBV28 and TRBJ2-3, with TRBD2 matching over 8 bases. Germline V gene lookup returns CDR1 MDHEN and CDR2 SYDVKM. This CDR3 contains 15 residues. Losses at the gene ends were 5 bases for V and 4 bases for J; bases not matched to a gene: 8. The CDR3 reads CASSPTGLAADTQYF. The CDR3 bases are TGTGCCAGCAGTCCCACCGGACTAGCTGCAGATACGCAGTATTTT.

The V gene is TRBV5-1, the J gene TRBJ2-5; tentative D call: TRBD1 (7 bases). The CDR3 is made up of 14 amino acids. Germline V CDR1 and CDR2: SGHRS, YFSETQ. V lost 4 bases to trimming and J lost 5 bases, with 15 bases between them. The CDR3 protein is CASSPGGPVETQYF. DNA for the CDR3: TGCGCCAGCAGCCCAGGGGGGCCGGTGGAGACCCAGTACTTC.

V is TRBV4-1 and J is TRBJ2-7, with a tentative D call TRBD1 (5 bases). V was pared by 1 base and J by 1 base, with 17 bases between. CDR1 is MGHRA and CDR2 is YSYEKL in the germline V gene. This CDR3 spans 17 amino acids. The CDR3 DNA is TGCGCCAGCAGCCAAGGCCTTGGCAGGGCTAGTTCCTACGAGCAGTACTTC. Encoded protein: CASSQGLGRASSYEQYF.

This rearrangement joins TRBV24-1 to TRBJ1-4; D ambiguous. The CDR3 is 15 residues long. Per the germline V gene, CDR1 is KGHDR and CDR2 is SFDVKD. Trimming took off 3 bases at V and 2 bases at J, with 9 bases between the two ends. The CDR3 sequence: CATSDPSGTNEKLFF. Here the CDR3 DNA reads TGTGCCACCAGTGATCCCAGCGGCACTAATGAAAAACTGTTTTTT.

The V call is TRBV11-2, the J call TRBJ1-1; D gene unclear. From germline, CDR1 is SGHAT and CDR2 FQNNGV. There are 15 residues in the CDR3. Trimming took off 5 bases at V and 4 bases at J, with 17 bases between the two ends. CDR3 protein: CASSLRVGRGTEAFF. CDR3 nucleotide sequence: TGTGCCAGCAGCCTCAGAGTGGGTCGCGGCACTGAAGCTTTCTTT.

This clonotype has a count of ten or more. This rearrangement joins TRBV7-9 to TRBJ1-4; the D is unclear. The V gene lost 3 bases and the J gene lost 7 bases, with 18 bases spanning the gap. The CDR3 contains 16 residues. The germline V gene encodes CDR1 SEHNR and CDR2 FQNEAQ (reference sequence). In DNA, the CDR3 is TGTGCCAGCAGCTTGGAAGGGTTCGGTCTGGGTGAAAAACTGTTTTTT. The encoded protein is CASSLEGFGLGEKLFF.

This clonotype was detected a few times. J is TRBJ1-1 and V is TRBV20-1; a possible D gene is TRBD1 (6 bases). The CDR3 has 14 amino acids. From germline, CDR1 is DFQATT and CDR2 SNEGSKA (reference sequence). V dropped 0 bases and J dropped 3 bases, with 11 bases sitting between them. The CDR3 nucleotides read TGCAGTGCTAGAGATCAGGGGAGGGACACTGAAGCTTTCTTT. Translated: CSARDQGRDTEAFF.

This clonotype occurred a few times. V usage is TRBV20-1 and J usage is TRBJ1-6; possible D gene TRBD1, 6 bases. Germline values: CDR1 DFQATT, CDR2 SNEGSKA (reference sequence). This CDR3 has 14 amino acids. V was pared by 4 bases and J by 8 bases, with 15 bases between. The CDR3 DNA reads TGCAGTGCTACCGCGGGGGGCCAGGATTCACCCCTCCACTTT. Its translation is CSATAGGQDSPLHF.

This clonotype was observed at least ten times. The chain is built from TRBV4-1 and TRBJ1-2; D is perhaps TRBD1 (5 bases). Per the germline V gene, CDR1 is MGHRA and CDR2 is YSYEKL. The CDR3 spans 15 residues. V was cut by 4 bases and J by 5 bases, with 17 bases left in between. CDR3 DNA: TGCGCCAGCAGCCCTCAAGTTGGGGGGAGTTATGGCTACACCTTC. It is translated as CASSPQVGGSYGYTF.

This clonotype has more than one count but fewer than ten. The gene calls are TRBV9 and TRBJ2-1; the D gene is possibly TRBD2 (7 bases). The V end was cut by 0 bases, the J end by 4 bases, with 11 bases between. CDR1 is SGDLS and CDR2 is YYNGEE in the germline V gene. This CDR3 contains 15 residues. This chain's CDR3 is CASSVDGGPYNEQFF. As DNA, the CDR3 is TGTGCCAGCAGCGTAGACGGGGGGCCATACAATGAGCAGTTCTTC.

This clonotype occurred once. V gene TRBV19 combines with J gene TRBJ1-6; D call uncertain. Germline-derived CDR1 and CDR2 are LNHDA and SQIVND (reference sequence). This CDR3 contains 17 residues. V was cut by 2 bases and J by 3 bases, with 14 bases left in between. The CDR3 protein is CASSIFDGGFYNSPLHF. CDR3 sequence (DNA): TGTGCCAGTAGTATATTCGACGGCGGCTTCTATAATTCACCCCTCCACTTT.

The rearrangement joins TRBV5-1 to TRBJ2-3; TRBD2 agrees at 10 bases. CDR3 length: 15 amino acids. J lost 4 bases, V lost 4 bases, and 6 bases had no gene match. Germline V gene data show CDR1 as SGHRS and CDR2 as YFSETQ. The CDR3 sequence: CASSNLAGDPDTQYF. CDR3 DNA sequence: TGCGCCAGCAGCAATCTAGCGGGGGACCCAGATACGCAGTATTTT.

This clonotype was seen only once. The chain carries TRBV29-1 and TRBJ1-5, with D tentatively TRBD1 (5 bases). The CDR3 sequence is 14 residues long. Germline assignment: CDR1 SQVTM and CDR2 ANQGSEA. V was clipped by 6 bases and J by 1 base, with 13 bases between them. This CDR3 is CSVPSPGSNQPQHF. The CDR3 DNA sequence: TGCAGCGTCCCGTCCCCAGGGAGCAATCAGCCCCAGCATTTT.

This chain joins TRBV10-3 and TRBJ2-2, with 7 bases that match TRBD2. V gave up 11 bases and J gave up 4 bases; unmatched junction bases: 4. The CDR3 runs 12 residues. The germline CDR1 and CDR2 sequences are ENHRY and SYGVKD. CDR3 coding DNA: TGTGCCCTTTCGGGGGGCACCGGGGAGCTGTTTTTT. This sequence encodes CALSGGTGELFF.

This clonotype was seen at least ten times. CDR3 loop: CASSSGHQETQYF. The CDR3 bases are TGTGCCAGCAGCTCGGGACACCAAGAGACCCAGTACTTC. This chain links TRBV11-2 with TRBJ2-5; D tentatively fits TRBD1 or TRBD2 (5 bases each). CDR3 length: 13 amino acids. Trimming took 4 bases from V and 0 from J, leaving 6 bases between them. The germline V gene has CDR1 SGHAT and CDR2 FQNNGV.

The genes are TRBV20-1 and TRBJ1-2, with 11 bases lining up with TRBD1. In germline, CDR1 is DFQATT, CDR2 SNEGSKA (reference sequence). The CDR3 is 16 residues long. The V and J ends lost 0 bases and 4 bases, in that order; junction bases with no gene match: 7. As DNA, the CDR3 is TGCAGTGCTAGAGACCCTGGACAGGGGGCCGTCTATGGCTACACCTTC. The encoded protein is CSARDPGQGAVYGYTF.

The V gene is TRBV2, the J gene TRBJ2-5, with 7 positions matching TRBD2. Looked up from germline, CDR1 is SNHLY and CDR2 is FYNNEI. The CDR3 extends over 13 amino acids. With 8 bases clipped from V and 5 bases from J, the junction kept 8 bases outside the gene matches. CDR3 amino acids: CASLGGGRETQYF. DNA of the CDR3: TGTGCCAGCCTAGGCGGGGGAAGGGAGACCCAGTACTTC. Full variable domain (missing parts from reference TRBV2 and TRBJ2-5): EPEVTQTPSHQVTQMGQEVILRCVPISNHLYFYWYRQILGQKVEFLVSFYNNEISEKSEIFDDQFSVERPDGSNFTLKIRSTKLEDSAMYFCASLGGGRETQYFGPGTRLLVL.

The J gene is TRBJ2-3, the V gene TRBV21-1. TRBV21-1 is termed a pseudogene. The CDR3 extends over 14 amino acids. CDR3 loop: CASSKPQRTDTQYF. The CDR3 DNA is TGTGCCAGCAGCAAACCCCAGCGCACAGATACGCAGTATTTT.

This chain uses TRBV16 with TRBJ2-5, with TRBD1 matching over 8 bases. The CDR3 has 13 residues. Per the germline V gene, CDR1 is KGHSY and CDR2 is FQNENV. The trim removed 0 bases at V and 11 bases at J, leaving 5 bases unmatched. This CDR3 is CASSQSYRGEQYF. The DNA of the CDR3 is TGTGCCAGCAGCCAATCGTACAGGGGGGAGCAGTACTTC.